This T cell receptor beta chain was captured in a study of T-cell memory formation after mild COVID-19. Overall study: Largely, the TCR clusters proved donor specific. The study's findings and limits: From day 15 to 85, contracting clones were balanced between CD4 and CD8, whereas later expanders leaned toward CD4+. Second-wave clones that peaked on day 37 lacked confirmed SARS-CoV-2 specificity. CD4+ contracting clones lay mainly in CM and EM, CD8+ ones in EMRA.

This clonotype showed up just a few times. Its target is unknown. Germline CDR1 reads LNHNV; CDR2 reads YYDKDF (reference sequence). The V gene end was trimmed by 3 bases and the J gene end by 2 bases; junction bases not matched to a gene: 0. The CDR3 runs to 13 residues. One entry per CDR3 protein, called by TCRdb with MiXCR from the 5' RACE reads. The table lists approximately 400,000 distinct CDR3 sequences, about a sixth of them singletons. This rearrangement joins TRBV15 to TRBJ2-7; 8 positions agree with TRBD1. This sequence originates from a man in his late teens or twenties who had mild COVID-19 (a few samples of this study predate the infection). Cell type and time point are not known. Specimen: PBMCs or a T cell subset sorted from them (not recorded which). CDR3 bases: TGTGCCACCAGCAGCAGGGGGCCCTACGAGCAGTACTTC. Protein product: CATSSRGPYEQYF.